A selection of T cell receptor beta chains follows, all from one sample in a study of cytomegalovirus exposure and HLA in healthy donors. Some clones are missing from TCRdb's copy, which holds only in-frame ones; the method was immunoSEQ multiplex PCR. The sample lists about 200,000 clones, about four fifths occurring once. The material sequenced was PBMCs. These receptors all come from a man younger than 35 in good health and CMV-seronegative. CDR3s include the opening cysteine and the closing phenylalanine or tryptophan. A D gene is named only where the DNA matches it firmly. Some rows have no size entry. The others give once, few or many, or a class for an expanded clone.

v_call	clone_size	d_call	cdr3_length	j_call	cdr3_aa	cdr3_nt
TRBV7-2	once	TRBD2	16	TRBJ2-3	CASSLVGGLEGDTQYF	TGTGCCAGCAGCTTAGTCGGGGGACTAGAAGGAGATACGCAGTATTTT
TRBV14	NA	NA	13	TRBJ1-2	CASSQQGTYGYTF	TGTGCCAGCAGCCAGCAGGGGACCTATGGCTACACCTTC
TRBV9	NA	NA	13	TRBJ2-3	CASRRAVTDTQYF	TGTGCCAGCAGACGAGCGGTCACAGATACGCAGTATTTT
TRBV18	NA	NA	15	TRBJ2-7	CASSQRPAVGYEQYF	TGTGCCAGCTCACAGCGCCCGGCGGTGGGCTACGAGCAGTACTTC
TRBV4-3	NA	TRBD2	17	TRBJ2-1	CASSQERTGGGGYEQFF	TGCGCCAGCAGCCAAGAAAGGACCGGCGGGGGAGGCTATGAGCAGTTCTTC
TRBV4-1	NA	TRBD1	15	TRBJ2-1	CASSQGGGYYNEQFF	TGCGCCAGCAGCCAAGGAGGGGGCTACTACAATGAGCAGTTCTTC
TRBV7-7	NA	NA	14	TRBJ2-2	CASSLRGNTGELFF	TGTGCTAGCAGCTTAAGGGGGAACACCGGGGAGCTGTTTTTT
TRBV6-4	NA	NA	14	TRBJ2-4	CASSATSFGNIQYF	TGTGCCAGCAGCGCCACTAGCTTTGGAAACATTCAGTACTTC
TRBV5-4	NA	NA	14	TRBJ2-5	CASSFPGSVETQYF	TGTGCCAGCAGCTTCCCCGGGTCCGTCGAGACCCAGTACTTC
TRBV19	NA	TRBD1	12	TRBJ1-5	CASSDRAQPQHF	TGTGCCAGTAGTGACAGGGCTCAGCCCCAGCATTTT
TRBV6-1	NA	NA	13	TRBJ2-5	CASSEHGAGTQYF	TGTGCCAGCAGTGAACATGGAGCGGGGACCCAGTACTTC
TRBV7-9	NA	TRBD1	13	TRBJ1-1	CASRDRLNTEAFF	TGTGCCAGCAGGGACAGGTTGAACACTGAAGCTTTCTTT
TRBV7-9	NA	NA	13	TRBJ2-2	CASSLRETGELFF	TGTGCCAGCAGCTTGAGGGAGACCGGGGAGCTGTTTTTT
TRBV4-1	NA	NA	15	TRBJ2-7	CASSQPQAGDYEQYF	TGCGCCAGCAGCCAACCTCAGGCAGGGGATTACGAGCAGTACTTC
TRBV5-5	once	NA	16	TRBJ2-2	CASSLVGGAHTGELFF	TGTGCCAGCAGCTTGGTAGGAGGGGCCCACACCGGGGAGCTGTTTTTT
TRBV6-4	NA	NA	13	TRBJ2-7	CASSGGSSYEQYF	TGTGCCAGCAGTGGGGGCTCCTCCTACGAGCAGTACTTC
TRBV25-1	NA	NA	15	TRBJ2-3	CASSEFGLHLGTQYF	TGTGCCAGCAGTGAATTCGGCCTTCACCTCGGGACGCAGTATTTT
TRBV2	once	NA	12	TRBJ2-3	CASSRDSDTQYF	TGTGCCAGCAGTAGAGATTCAGATACGCAGTATTTT
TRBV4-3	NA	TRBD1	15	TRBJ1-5	CASSQDRQGLQPQHF	TGCGCCAGCAGCCAAGACCGACAGGGCCTGCAGCCCCAGCATTTT
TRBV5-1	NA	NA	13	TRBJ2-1	CASSSEGANEQFF	TGCGCCAGCAGCTCGGAGGGCGCCAATGAGCAGTTCTTC
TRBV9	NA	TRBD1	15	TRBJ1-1	CASSSRDRGPGKAFF	TGTGCCAGCAGCTCTCGGGACAGGGGGCCCGGTAAGGCTTTCTTT
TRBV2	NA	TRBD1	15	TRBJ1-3	CASRVGQGRGNTIYF	TGTGCCAGCAGAGTCGGACAGGGGAGGGGAAACACCATATATTTT
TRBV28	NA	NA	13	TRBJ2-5	CASSPGPGETQYF	TGTGCCAGCAGCCCCGGGCCGGGGGAGACCCAGTACTTC
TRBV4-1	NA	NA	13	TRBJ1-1	CASSRRLAAEAFF	TGCGCCAGCAGCCGGAGGTTGGCGGCTGAAGCTTTCTTT
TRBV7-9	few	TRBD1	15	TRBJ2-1	CASSPGQGDYNEQFF	TGTGCCAGCAGCCCGGGACAGGGGGACTACAATGAGCAGTTCTTC
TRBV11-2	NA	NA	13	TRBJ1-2	CASSLDRSGGYTF	TGTGCCAGCAGCTTAGATCGATCGGGGGGCTACACCTTC
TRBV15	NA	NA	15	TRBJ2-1	CATSRDQNSYNEQFF	TGTGCCACCAGCAGAGATCAGAACTCCTACAATGAGCAGTTCTTC